A selection of T cell receptor beta chains follows, all from one sample in a study of T cells in Graves' hyperthyroidism and ophthalmopathy. TCRdb re-derived calls from the multiplex PCR reads in MiXCR, one entry per CDR3 protein. The sample consists of approximately 740,000 distinct CDR3 sequences, less than 15% of them appearing once. Sequencing was carried out using blood. These receptor sequences come from a woman under 30 with Graves' hyperthyroidism. The CDR3 runs from the conserved cysteine through the conserved F or W. The D gene is left open where the match is weak. Clone size is not always given. Where it is, it says once, few, many or a class for expanded clones.

.	many	TRBV10-1	TRBJ2-7	TGCGCCAGCAGTGGGACAGTCTCCTACGAGCAGTACTTC	CASSGTVSYEQYF
.	many	TRBV20-1	TRBJ1-2	TGCAGTGCTAGAAACAGTAACTATGGCTACACCTTC	CSARNSNYGYTF
.	many	TRBV2	TRBJ1-5	TGTGCCAGCAGTGAATTAGGGATTAGCAATCAGCCCCAGCATTTT	CASSELGISNQPQHF
TRBD1	many	TRBV7-3	TRBJ2-3	TGTGCCAGCAGCTTAACCGGGACAGGGCGCACAGATACGCAGTATTTT	CASSLTGTGRTDTQYF
.	many	TRBV7-2	TRBJ2-7	TGTGCCAGCAGCTATAGAACCCAGGGGATCGGCGCCTACGAGCAGTACTTC	CASSYRTQGIGAYEQYF
TRBD1	.	TRBV14	TRBJ1-1	TGTGCCAGCAGCCAAGAAGGAAGGTTAGGAGGGGGCGACACTGAAGCTTTCTTT	CASSQEGRLGGGDTEAFF
.	many	TRBV28	TRBJ1-6	TGTGCCAGCAGTTTAGTGTGGCAGGACTATTCACCCCTCCACTTT	CASSLVWQDYSPLHF
TRBD1	.	TRBV29-1	TRBJ1-1	TGCAGCTTACAGGGGCTAGAGAACACTGAAGCTTTCTTT	CSLQGLENTEAFF
.	few	TRBV7-9	TRBJ2-3	TGTGCCAGCATACCGAGCACAGATACGCAGTATTTT	CASIPSTDTQYF
.	many	TRBV7-8	TRBJ2-3	TGTGCCAGCAGCTTAGCTTCAGGGGGCACAGATACGCAGTATTTT	CASSLASGGTDTQYF
.	.	TRBV29-1	TRBJ1-1	TGCAGCGTCGCAAACAGGGTCTCGGACACTGAAGCTTTCTTT	CSVANRVSDTEAFF
.	many	TRBV28	TRBJ2-7	TGTGCCAGCAGTTTTATGCTCGAGCAGTACTTC	CASSFMLEQYF
.	.	TRBV6-5	TRBJ1-2	TGTGCCAGCAGTTACGAGGGGACTATTGGCTACACCTTC	CASSYEGTIGYTF
.	many	TRBV30	TRBJ2-5	TGTGCCTGGAGCGAACAGAGAGGGGTCCAAGAGACCCAGTACTTC	CAWSEQRGVQETQYF
.	many	TRBV20-1	TRBJ1-1	TGCAGTGCAGACGACAGAGTGAACACTGAAGCTTTCTTT	CSADDRVNTEAFF
TRBD1	many	TRBV2	TRBJ2-4	TGTGCCAGCAGCTTGGGACAGGGCAAAAACATTCAGTACTTC	CASSLGQGKNIQYF
TRBD2	.	TRBV15	TRBJ2-7	TGTGCCACCAGCAGAGTCCGACTAGCGGGAGACGAGCAGTACTTC	CATSRVRLAGDEQYF
.	many	TRBV11-2	TRBJ2-1	TGTGCCAGCAGCCTACAGGTGGGAGGTGAGCAGTTCTTC	CASSLQVGGEQFF
TRBD2	few	TRBV6-1	TRBJ2-3	TGTGCCAGCAGTGCGGGACTAGCGGGCCAAGGGGGTACGCAGTATTTT	CASSAGLAGQGGTQYF
TRBD2	once	TRBV12-3/TRBV12-4	TRBJ2-3	TGTGCCAGCAGCCCCGGGACTAGCGGGAGGGCCCCCACAGATACGCAGTATTTT	CASSPGTSGRAPTDTQYF
TRBD1	few	TRBV5-5	TRBJ1-2	TGTGCCAGCAGCTCCCCCGGGACAGGGGGTGGCTACACCTTC	CASSSPGTGGGYTF
.	many	TRBV7-9	TRBJ2-7	TGTGCCAGCAGCTTAGGGCAGGTCAGCTCCTACGAGCAGTACTTC	CASSLGQVSSYEQYF
TRBD2	many	TRBV12-3/TRBV12-4	TRBJ2-1	TGTGCCAGCAGTTTACTAGCGGGGGGGGGATGGGAGCAGTTCTTC	CASSLLAGGGWEQFF
.	many	TRBV18	TRBJ2-7	TGTGCCAGCTCACCGGACCATTCGGCCAACGAGCAGTACTTC	CASSPDHSANEQYF
.	many	TRBV7-7	TRBJ2-1	TGTGCTAGCAGCGCAGGGTCTAGTCCCTACAATGAGCAGTTCTTC	CASSAGSSPYNEQFF
.	.	TRBV7-9	TRBJ1-6	TGTGCCAGCAGCTCCGACAGTCTCAATGGGTATTCACCCCTCCACTTT	CASSSDSLNGYSPLHF
TRBD1	.	TRBV30	TRBJ1-1	TGTGCCAGAGCGACCGACAGGGGGCTATGGAACACTGAAGCTTTCTTT	CARATDRGLWNTEAFF
.	many	TRBV12-3/TRBV12-4	TRBJ2-7	TGTGCCAGCGGCCCAGGGGTTGGGGTGTTGTCCTCCTACGAGCAGTACTTC	CASGPGVGVLSSYEQYF